The T cell receptor (beta chain) described here comes from a study of neoadjuvant nivolumab and ipilimumab in lung cancer. Measured with immunoSEQ multiplex PCR; TCRdb has only the in-frame clones, and not every one. There are tens of thousands of clones in the sample; about nine tenths occur only once, and roughly 5% lies in the top ten. This sample comprised peripheral blood, obtained after neoadjuvant nivolumab, alone or with ipilimumab, at or shortly before surgery. This sequence originates from an adult with non-small cell lung cancer.

In nucleotides, the CDR3 is TGCGCCAGCAGCCCGGAAGGGGATGAAGCTTTCTTT. It encodes CASSPEGDEAFF. The rearrangement uses TRBV5-1 and TRBJ1-1; D possibly corresponds to TRBD1 (5 bases). This CDR3 is built from 12 residues. The V and J ends lost 4 bases and 7 bases respectively, with 11 bases between them. Germline CDR1 and CDR2: SGHRS and YFSETQ.